This T cell receptor beta chain was found in a study of blood T cell repertoires in COVID-19. About the study: PBMCs, B-cell-depleted T cells, or T cells were the source of the cDNA or gDNA that made up the material.

Original processing methods: Reference gene primers were amplified, and this amplification served to estimate nucleated cell counts. The protocol was immunoSEQ multiplex PCR, while the TCRdb copy is restricted to in-frame clones and leaves out a portion. V and J calls and clone size come straight from that table; D and trimming were deduced from the DNA. The profile covers roughly 48,000 clones, with around 83% appearing a single time and roughly 4.8% taken by the ten largest. Germline V CDR1 and CDR2: SGHTS, YDEGEE. The CDR3 extends over 17 amino acids. The ends were cut back, 2 bases at V and 3 bases at J, with 18 bases in the middle.

Input material: peripheral blood. The TCR sequence derives from a human donor in a cohort sampled during active COVID-19. This rearrangement joins TRBV5-8 to TRBJ1-3, with D maybe TRBD1 (6 bases). The chain's CDR3 is CASSFRGSGAFGNTIYF. The CDR3 coding sequence is TGTGCCAGCAGCTTTCGAGGATCAGGGGCCTTTGGAAACACCATATATTTT.